The next 8 T cell receptor beta chains were all read from a single sample in a study of spatial heterogeneity in lung cancer. MiXCR, applied by TCRdb to the 5' RACE reads, yields one record per CDR3 protein. The profile shows around 26,000 distinct CDR3 sequences, over 6% of them singletons. Indicated time point: sample taken at primary tumor resection. The sequences come from PBMCs, collected at surgery. The receptors shown here come from a male donor with early-stage non-small cell lung cancer.

The chain has TRBV18 and TRBJ2-7; D is undetermined. CDR3 length: 15 amino acids. V lost 3 bases to trimming and J lost 1 base, with 13 bases between them. Germline V CDR1 and CDR2: KGHSH, LQKENI. DNA of the CDR3: TGTGCCAGCTCACCTCAGGCCCTCCGGTCCTACGAGCAGTACTTC. Its protein is CASSPQALRSYEQYF.

At least ten counts were recorded for this clonotype. The J gene is TRBJ1-2, the V gene TRBV5-6; 10 nucleotides align to TRBD1. Trimming took 3 bases from V and 2 from J; bases not matched to a gene: 1. Germline V gene sequence: CDR1 SGHDT, CDR2 YYEEEE. The CDR3 is made up of 14 amino acids. CDR3 DNA: TGTGCCAGCAGCTGGGGACAGGGGAACTATGGCTACACCTTC. This translates into CASSWGQGNYGYTF.

In this sample, this clonotype turned up many times. The chain recombines TRBV2 with TRBJ1-6, with D unclear. The CDR3 contains 15 residues. Trimming shortened V by 8 bases and J by 0 bases, and 11 bases separated the two germline ends. In germline, CDR1 is SNHLY, CDR2 FYNNEI. The CDR3 loop reads CASERASSYNSPLHF. For the CDR3, the DNA is TGTGCCAGCGAACGGGCGAGCTCCTATAATTCACCCCTCCACTTT.

This clonotype has more than one count but fewer than ten. The CDR3 here is CASSYRDRDYEQYF. DNA of the CDR3: TGTGCCAGCAGCTACCGGGACAGGGACTACGAGCAGTACTTC. The chain couples TRBV3-1 to TRBJ2-7; 9 nucleotides agree with TRBD1. Germline-derived CDR1 and CDR2 are LGHDT and YNNKEL (reference sequence). The V segment lost 5 bases and the J segment 3 bases; nucleotides outside the gene matches: 5. CDR3 size: 14 residues.

This clonotype showed up many times. The chain couples TRBV6-5 to TRBJ2-1, with D perhaps matching TRBD1 or TRBD2 (5 bases each). Between the trimmed V and J ends, which lost 6 bases and 7 bases, there was a span of 13 bases. The CDR3 covers 13 residues. CDR1 is MNHEY and CDR2 is SVGAGI in the germline V gene. The CDR3 sequence is CASRSGDRNEQFF. DNA of the CDR3: TGTGCCAGCAGGTCCGGGGACCGGAATGAGCAGTTCTTC.

The table lists this clonotype with many counts. The V gene is TRBV29-1, the J gene TRBJ2-5; D gene uncertain. Germline V gene lookup returns CDR1 SQVTM and CDR2 ANQGSEA. Trimming cost V 4 bases and J 7 bases, with 16 bases left between them. The CDR3 has 13 amino acids. The CDR3 protein is CSVVSSSERTQYF. CDR3 sequence (DNA): TGCAGCGTTGTTTCGTCGTCTGAGCGGACCCAGTACTTC.

This clonotype was seen many times. The CDR3 region has the DNA TGTGCCAGCAGCCAAGTAGGTCTCAGCTCACTCCTCGAGCAGTTCTTC. The encoded protein is CASSQVGLSSLLEQFF. V and J are TRBV14 and TRBJ2-1; D remains unclear. V gave up 1 base and J gave up 10 bases, with 20 bases separating them. Germline V gene sequence: CDR1 SGHDN, CDR2 FVKESK. The CDR3 loop spans 16 amino acids.

The rearrangement joins TRBV28 to TRBJ1-5, with D unresolved. Deletions cut 7 bases from V and 1 base from J, with 14 bases between. Germline loops: CDR1 MDHEN, CDR2 SYDVKM. The CDR3 is 15 amino acids. CDR3 nucleotides: TGTGCCAGCACCCGCCCCCTGGCGAGCAATCAGCCCCAGCATTTT. It specifies CASTRPLASNQPQHF.